The 23 T cell receptor beta chains in this list originate from one sample, sequenced in a study of cytomegalovirus exposure and HLA in healthy donors. Vbeta (60) and Jbeta (13) primers were used in the PCR. The data were produced by immunoSEQ multiplex PCR, yet TCRdb's version contains in-frame clones alone and is incomplete. The sample has roughly 120,000 clones. Sequencing was carried out using PBMCs. Receptor source: a man aged 40-55 years in good health and CMV-seronegative.

The chain uses TRBV25-1 and TRBJ2-2, with 10 bases lining up with TRBD2. This CDR3 has 16 amino acids. CDR1 and CDR2 (germline): MGHDK, SYGVNS. J gave up 4 bases and V 4 bases, and 6 bases lay outside the gene matches. The DNA of the CDR3 is TGTGCCAGCAGTGGAACGGGACTAGCGCGCACCGGGGAGCTGTTTTTT. This codes for CASSGTGLARTGELFF.

This chain connects TRBV11-3 to TRBJ2-1; 7 nucleotides agree with TRBD1. This CDR3 comprises 14 residues. Germline CDR1 SGHNT, CDR2 YENEEA. The V and J ends lost 5 bases and 5 bases, in that order; junction bases with no gene match: 6. Written as DNA, the CDR3 is TGTGCCAGCAGCCTCGGGACAGCCAACAATGAGCAGTTCTTC. Protein product: CASSLGTANNEQFF.

The V call is TRBV10-3, the J call TRBJ2-5; 9 bases line up with TRBD2. The end of the DNA fits TRBJ2-7 better, so the J call may be wrong. The germline gives CDR1 ENHRY, CDR2 SYGVKD. The CDR3 is made up of 14 amino acids. In DNA form, the CDR3 reads TGTGCCATCAAGGGATTAGCGGGAGAATACGAGCAGTACTTC. Encoded protein: CAIKGLAGEYEQYF.

The chain carries TRBV6-4 and TRBJ2-1; D perhaps matches TRBD1 (6 bases). CDR3 length: 16 residues. Trimming pared 0 bases from V and 6 bases from J, leaving 15 bases between. CDR1 and CDR2 (germline): MRHNA, SNTAGT. The CDR3 DNA reads TGTGCCAGCAGTGACTCGGGGACAAGTGGTCTCAATGAGCAGTTCTTC. This encodes CASSDSGTSGLNEQFF.

V gene TRBV5-1 combines with J gene TRBJ2-1, with TRBD2 matching over 14 bases. The CDR3 is made up of 15 amino acids. The V gene's germline CDR1 is SGHRS and CDR2 YFSETQ. J lost 8 bases, V lost 4 bases, and 5 bases had no gene match. The CDR3 DNA reads TGCGCCAGCAGCACCGGGACTAGCGGGAGCGATGAGCAGTTCTTC. Protein sequence: CASSTGTSGSDEQFF.

V usage is TRBV11-3 and J usage is TRBJ1-2, with 8 bases that match TRBD1. V lost 5 bases and J lost 8; bases outside the gene matches: 7. This CDR3 comprises 13 residues. CDR1 and CDR2 from the germline V gene are SGHNT and YENEEA. The CDR3 bases are TGTGCCAGCAGCACTGGACAGGGCGAGGGCTACACCTTC. Protein: CASSTGQGEGYTF. Full variable domain (rest looked up from reference TRBV11-3 and TRBJ1-2): EAGVVQSPRYKIIEKKQPVAFWCNPISGHNTLYWYLQNLGQGPELLIRYENEEAVDDSQLPKDRFSAERLKGVDSTLKIQPAELGDSAVYLCASSTGQGEGYTFGSGTRLTVV.

The chain links TRBV4-1 to TRBJ1-1; tentatively, D is TRBD1 (6 bases). The V end was cut by 2 bases, the J end by 1 base, with 11 bases between. There are 15 residues in the CDR3. CDR1 MGHRA and CDR2 YSYEKL come from the germline V gene. The chain's CDR3 is CASSQLDRPNTEAFF. DNA of the CDR3: TGCGCCAGCAGCCAATTGGACAGACCGAACACTGAAGCTTTCTTT.

The chain links TRBV21-1 to TRBJ2-7; the table gives TRBD2 as D, unverified against the DNA. TRBV21-1 is shown as a pseudogene. This CDR3 spans 12 amino acids. In DNA, the CDR3 is TGTGCCAGCGGGAGTAAATTTTACGAGCAGTACTTC. Its protein is CASGSKFYEQYF.

The chain couples TRBV6-5 to TRBJ1-2; D is undetermined. Germline CDR1 and CDR2: MNHEY and SVGAGI. The V end lost 10 bases, the J end lost 8 bases, and 14 bases lay between the germline ends. The length of the CDR3 is 11 residues. The CDR3 DNA follows: TGTGCCATCCTAGGTACGACCGGCTACACCTTC. It yields the protein CAILGTTGYTF.

The CDR3 sequence is CASSSEGTSGKGQYF. CDR3 bases: TGTGCCAGCAGCTCAGAAGGGACTAGCGGGAAGGGGCAGTACTTC. The chain employs TRBV11-2 and TRBJ2-7; 13 nucleotides match TRBD2. V was clipped by 4 bases and J by 9 bases; unmatched bases: 9. Germline lookup yields CDR1 SGHAT and CDR2 FQNNGV. This CDR3 has 15 residues. Based on the CDR3 plus reference TRBV11-2 and TRBJ2-7, the full variable domain is EAGVAQSPRYKIIEKRQSVAFWCNPISGHATLYWYQQILGQGPKLLIQFQNNGVVDDSQLPKDRFSAERLKGVDSTLKIQPAKLEDSAVYLCASSSEGTSGKGQYFGPGTRLTVT.

V and J are TRBV11-2 and TRBJ2-3; the D gene is possibly TRBD2 (5 bases). This CDR3 region has 16 residues. Per the germline V gene, CDR1 is SGHAT and CDR2 is FQNNGV. Trimming removed 5 bases at V and 2 bases at J, with 17 bases between. The CDR3 sequence is CASSLIGGLSTDTQYF. As DNA, the CDR3 is TGTGCCAGCAGCCTCATCGGCGGGTTGTCCACAGATACGCAGTATTTT.

This rearrangement joins TRBV4-2 to TRBJ2-7; 7 bases align to TRBD1. This CDR3 has 13 amino acids. Looked up from germline, CDR1 is LGHNA and CDR2 is YNFKEQ. Trimming cost V 6 bases and J 0 bases; bases outside gene matches: 2. CDR3 coding DNA: TGTGCCAGCAGGGGACAGAGCTCCTACGAGCAGTACTTC. Translating it yields CASRGQSSYEQYF.

This chain connects TRBV4-3 to TRBJ1-6; 7 bases are shared with TRBD1. The CDR3 loop spans 15 amino acids. V lost 1 base to trimming and J lost 9 bases; unmatched junction nucleotides: 6. From germline, CDR1 is LGHNA and CDR2 YSLEER. CDR3 amino acids: CASSQGTGPTSPLHF. For the CDR3, the DNA is TGCGCCAGCAGCCAAGGGACAGGTCCTACTTCACCCCTCCACTTT.

This chain uses TRBV11-3 with TRBJ2-7; a weak D match, TRBD1 (6 bases). The CDR3 has 11 residues. Germline-derived CDR1 and CDR2 are SGHNT and YENEEA. Trimming took off 4 bases at V and 9 bases at J, with 10 bases between the two ends. The CDR3, as DNA: TGTGCCAGCAGCTCTGACAGGACGCAGTACTTC. This codes for CASSSDRTQYF.

The rearrangement links TRBV9 to TRBJ2-5; 7 bases align to TRBD2. CDR3 length: 15 amino acids. V was clipped by 6 bases and J by 5 bases; unmatched bases: 13. In germline, CDR1 is SGDLS, CDR2 YYNGEE. The CDR3 DNA reads as TGTGCCAGCAATCCTCAAGCGGGAATAGGGGAGACCCAGTACTTC. This sequence encodes CASNPQAGIGETQYF.

The chain couples TRBV5-6 to TRBJ1-1, with 9 nucleotides matching TRBD1. Germline CDR1 is SGHDT and CDR2 is YYEEEE. The CDR3 is 14 amino acids. Trimming cost V 2 bases and J 10 bases; bases outside gene matches: 9. The CDR3 bases are TGTGCCAGCAGCTTTATAAGTGGGACAGGGCTAGCTTTCTTT. It translates to CASSFISGTGLAFF.

The CDR3 sequence is CSVSVQGRNRVLEETQYF. DNA for the CDR3: TGCAGTGTATCGGTACAGGGTAGGAATCGAGTTTTGGAAGAGACCCAGTACTTC. The V and J genes are TRBV29-1 and TRBJ2-5; D perhaps matches TRBD1 (6 bases). CDR3 length: 18 amino acids. Germline loops: CDR1 SQVTM, CDR2 ANQGSEA.

This chain links TRBV28 with TRBJ1-4; 7 positions match TRBD1. Germline loops: CDR1 MDHEN, CDR2 SYDVKM. The CDR3 has 15 residues. The trim removed 6 bases at V and 4 bases at J, leaving 8 bases unmatched. The CDR3 spells CASSQVQGGNEKLFF. In nucleotides, the CDR3 is TGTGCCAGCAGCCAGGTTCAGGGGGGTAATGAAAAACTGTTTTTT.

The rearrangement joins TRBV27 to TRBJ2-3, with D perhaps TRBD1 (6 bases). V shed 3 bases and J shed 4 bases, with 11 bases lying between them. The CDR3 length is 14 residues. From germline, CDR1 is MNHEY and CDR2 SMNVEV (reference sequence). The CDR3 coding sequence is TGTGCCAGCAGTTTTGGCAGGGGATCAGATACGCAGTATTTT. Its translation: CASSFGRGSDTQYF.

Note on this clone: Compared with germline, one end of the junction differs, possibly owing to a read error. At the DNA level, this CDR3 is encoded by other sequences in the same sample as well. The chain is built from TRBV5-5 and TRBJ1-5; 9 bases match TRBD1. Germline V lookup: CDR1 SGHKS, CDR2 YYEKEE (reference sequence). The CDR3 sequence is 17 residues long. The CDR3, as DNA: TGTGCCAGCAGCTGGGGGACAGGGAACGGCCTTCATCAGCCTCAGCATTTT. It translates to CASSWGTGNGLHQPQHF.

This chain links TRBV6-5 with TRBJ1-6; 8 bases match TRBD1. The CDR3 is 14 amino acids. V was pared by 6 bases and J by 7 bases, with 5 bases of the junction left unmatched. Germline assignment: CDR1 MNHEY and CDR2 SVGAGI. The CDR3 is CASSRQGLNSPLHF. The DNA for the CDR3 is TGTGCCAGCAGCCGACAGGGGCTCAATTCACCCCTCCACTTT.

The rearrangement links TRBV28 to TRBJ1-1; TRBD1 matches 7 bases. This CDR3 is 17 amino acids long. Trimming at V came to 5 bases and at J to 3 bases, leaving 15 bases not matched to a gene. The germline V gene encodes CDR1 MDHEN and CDR2 SYDVKM. CDR3 amino acids: CASSDPRQGPPDTEAFF. In nucleotides, the CDR3 is TGTGCCAGCAGTGACCCCCGACAGGGCCCCCCCGACACTGAAGCTTTCTTT.

DNA of the CDR3: TGTGCCACCAGCAGAGATCTAGCGGGGGTAGGGAACAATGAGCAGTTCTTC. It specifies CATSRDLAGVGNNEQFF. The V gene is TRBV15, the J gene TRBJ2-1, with 10 bases aligning to TRBD2. The J segment lost 5 bases and the V segment lost 0 bases, leaving 7 bases of the junction unmatched. Germline loops: CDR1 LNHNV, CDR2 YYDKDF (reference sequence). The CDR3 is 17 residues long. Full variable domain (remainder filled in from reference TRBV15 and TRBJ2-1): DAMVIQNPRYQVTQFGKPVTLSCSQTLNHNVMYWYQQKSSQAPKLLFHYYDKDFNNEADTPDNFQSRRPNTSFCFLDIRSPGLGDTAMYLCATSRDLAGVGNNEQFFGPGTRLTVL.